This T cell receptor beta chain was recovered during a study of blood T cell repertoires in COVID-19. Study context: COVID-19 samples collected from the United States, Italy and Spain covered acute and convalescent phases. T cells, B-cell-depleted T cells, or PBMCs provided the cDNA or gDNA that served as material.

As originally analysed: Cell counts per sample came from amplifying reference gene primers. Some clones are missing from TCRdb's copy, which holds only in-frame ones; the method was immunoSEQ multiplex PCR. The V and J calls and clone size were taken over from that table, and D and trimming were inferred from the DNA. The sample includes 200,000 or so clones, more than 75% of them seen just once. The junction had 2 bases not matched to a gene; V was cut back by 2 bases and J by 5 bases. The CDR3 spans 14 residues. Germline loops: CDR1 MNHNY, CDR2 SVGAGI (reference sequence). This clone appeared a few times.

The clonotype was recovered from a person aged 65-85 years with COVID-19, enrolled during active disease. The V and J genes are TRBV6-6 and TRBJ1-2, with 10 bases fitting TRBD1. Material for sequencing was peripheral blood. The CDR3, as DNA: TGTGCCAGCAGTTACCCGGGACAGGGGTATGGCTACACCTTC. Its translation: CASSYPGQGYGYTF.